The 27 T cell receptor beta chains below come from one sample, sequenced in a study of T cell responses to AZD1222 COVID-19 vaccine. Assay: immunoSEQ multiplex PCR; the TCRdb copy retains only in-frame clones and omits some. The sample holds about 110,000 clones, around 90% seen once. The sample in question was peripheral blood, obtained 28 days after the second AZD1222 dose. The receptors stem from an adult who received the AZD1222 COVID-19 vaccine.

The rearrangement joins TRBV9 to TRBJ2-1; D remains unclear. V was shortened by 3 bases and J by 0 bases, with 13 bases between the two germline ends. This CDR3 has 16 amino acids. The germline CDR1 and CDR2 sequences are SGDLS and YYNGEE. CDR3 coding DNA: TGTGCCAGCAGCGCAAGCCCACAAAGCTCCTACAATGAGCAGTTCTTC. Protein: CASSASPQSSYNEQFF.

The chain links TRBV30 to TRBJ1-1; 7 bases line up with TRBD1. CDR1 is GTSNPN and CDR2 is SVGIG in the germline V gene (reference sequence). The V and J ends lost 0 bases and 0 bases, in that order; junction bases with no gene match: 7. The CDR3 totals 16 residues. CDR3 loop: CAWSVKGAFMNTEAFF. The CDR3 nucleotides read TGTGCCTGGAGTGTTAAGGGGGCGTTTATGAACACTGAAGCTTTCTTT.

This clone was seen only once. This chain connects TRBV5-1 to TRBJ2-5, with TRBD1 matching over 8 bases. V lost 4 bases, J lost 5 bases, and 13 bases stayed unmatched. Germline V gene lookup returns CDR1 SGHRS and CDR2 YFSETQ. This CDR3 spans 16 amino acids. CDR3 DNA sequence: TGCGCCAGCAGCCCTGGCGGGCAGGGGGCTATGGAGACCCAGTACTTC. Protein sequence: CASSPGGQGAMETQYF.

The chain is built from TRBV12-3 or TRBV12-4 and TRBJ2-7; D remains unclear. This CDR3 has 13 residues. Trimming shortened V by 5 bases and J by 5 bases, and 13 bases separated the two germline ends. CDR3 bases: TGTGCCAGCAGTCCACAAATCCGTAACGAGCAGTACTTC. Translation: CASSPQIRNEQYF.

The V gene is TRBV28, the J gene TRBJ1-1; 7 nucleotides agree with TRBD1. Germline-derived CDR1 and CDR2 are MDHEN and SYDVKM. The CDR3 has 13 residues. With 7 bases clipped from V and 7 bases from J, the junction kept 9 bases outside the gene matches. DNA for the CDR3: TGTGCCAGCACCAGGACAGGTCTTGGTGAAGCTTTCTTT. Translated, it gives CASTRTGLGEAFF.

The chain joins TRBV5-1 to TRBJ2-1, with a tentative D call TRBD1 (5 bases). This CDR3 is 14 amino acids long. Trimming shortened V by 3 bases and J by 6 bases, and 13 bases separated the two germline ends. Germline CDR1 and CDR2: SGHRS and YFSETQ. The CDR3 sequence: CASSSGDRSNEQFF. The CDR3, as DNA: TGCGCCAGCAGCTCCGGCGACAGAAGCAATGAGCAGTTCTTC.

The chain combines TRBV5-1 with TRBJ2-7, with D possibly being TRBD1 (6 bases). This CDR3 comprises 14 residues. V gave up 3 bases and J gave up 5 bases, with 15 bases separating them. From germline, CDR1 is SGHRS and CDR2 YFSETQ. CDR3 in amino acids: CASSSQGTSDEQYF. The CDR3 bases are TGCGCCAGCAGCTCCCAGGGGACATCCGACGAGCAGTACTTC.

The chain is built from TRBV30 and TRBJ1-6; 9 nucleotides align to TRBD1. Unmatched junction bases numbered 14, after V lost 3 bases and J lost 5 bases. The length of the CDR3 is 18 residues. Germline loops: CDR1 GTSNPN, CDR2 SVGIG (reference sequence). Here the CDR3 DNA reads TGTGCCTGGAGCCCCGGGACAGGGAGTCTCAACGATAATTCACCCCTCCACTTT. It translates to CAWSPGTGSLNDNSPLHF.

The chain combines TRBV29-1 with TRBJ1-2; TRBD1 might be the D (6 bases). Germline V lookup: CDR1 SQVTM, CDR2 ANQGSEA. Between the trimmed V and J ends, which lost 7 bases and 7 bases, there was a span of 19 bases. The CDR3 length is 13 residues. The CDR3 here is CSGAGHQGGGYTF. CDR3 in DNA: TGCAGCGGCGCGGGACACCAAGGGGGTGGCTACACCTTC.

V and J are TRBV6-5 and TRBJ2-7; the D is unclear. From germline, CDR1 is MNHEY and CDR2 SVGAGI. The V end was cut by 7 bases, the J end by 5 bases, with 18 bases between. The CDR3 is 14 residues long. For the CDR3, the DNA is TGTGCCAGCAAAGATGGCCGGACCTATAACGAGCAGTACTTC. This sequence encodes CASKDGRTYNEQYF.

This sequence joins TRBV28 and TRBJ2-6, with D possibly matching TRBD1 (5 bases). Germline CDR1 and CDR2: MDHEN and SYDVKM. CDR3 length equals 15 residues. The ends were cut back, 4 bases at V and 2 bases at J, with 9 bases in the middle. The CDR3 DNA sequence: TGTGCCAGCAGTTCAGGGAACCCTGGGGCCAACGTCCTGACTTTC. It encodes CASSSGNPGANVLTF.

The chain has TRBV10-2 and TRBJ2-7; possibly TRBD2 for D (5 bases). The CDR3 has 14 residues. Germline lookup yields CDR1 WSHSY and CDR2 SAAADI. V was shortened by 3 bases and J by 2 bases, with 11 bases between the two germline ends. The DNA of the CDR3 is TGCGCCAGCAGTGACGTTAGCGAGACCTACGAGCAGTACTTC. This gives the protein CASSDVSETYEQYF.

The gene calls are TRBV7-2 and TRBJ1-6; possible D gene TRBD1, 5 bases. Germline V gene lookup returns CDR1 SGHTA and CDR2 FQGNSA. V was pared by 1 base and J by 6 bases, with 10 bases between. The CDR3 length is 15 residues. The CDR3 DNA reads TGTGCCAGCAGCTTAGTTGCAGGGATTAATTCACCCCTCCACTTT. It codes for CASSLVAGINSPLHF.

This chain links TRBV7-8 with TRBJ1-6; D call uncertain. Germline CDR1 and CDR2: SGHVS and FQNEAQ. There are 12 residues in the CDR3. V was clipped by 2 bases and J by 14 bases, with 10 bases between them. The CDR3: CASSLIGEALHF. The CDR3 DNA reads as TGTGCCAGCAGCTTAATTGGGGAGGCCCTCCACTTT. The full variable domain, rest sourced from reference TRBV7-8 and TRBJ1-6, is GAGVSQSPRYKVAKRGQDVALRCDPISGHVSLFWYQQALGQGPEFLTYFQNEAQLDKSGLPSDRFFAERPEGSVSTLKIQRTQQEDSAVYLCASSLIGEALHFGNGTRLTVT.

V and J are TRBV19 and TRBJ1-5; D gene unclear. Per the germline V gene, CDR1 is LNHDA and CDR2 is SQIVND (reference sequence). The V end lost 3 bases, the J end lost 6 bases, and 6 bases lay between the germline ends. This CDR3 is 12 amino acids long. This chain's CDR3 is CASSMQLQPQHF. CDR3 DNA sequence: TGTGCCAGTAGTATGCAGCTTCAGCCCCAGCATTTT.

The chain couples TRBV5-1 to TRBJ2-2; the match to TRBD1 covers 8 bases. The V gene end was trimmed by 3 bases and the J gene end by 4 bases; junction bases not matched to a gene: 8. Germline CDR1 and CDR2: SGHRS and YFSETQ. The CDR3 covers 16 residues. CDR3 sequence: CASSYRGILGTGELFF. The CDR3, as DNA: TGCGCCAGCAGCTACAGGGGGATCTTGGGCACCGGGGAGCTGTTTTTT.

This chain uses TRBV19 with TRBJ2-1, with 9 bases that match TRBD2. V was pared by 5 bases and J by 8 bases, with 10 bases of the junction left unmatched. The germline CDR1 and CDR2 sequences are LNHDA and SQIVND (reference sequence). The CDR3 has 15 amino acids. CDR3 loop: CASSSIPGLAHEQFF. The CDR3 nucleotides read TGTGCCAGTAGTTCGATTCCGGGACTAGCCCATGAGCAGTTCTTC.

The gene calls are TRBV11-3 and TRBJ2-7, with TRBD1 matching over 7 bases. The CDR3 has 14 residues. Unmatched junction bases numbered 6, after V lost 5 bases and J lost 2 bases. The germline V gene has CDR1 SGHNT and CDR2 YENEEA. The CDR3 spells CASSDRDSPYEQYF. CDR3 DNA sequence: TGTGCCAGCAGCGACCGGGACAGTCCCTACGAGCAGTACTTC.

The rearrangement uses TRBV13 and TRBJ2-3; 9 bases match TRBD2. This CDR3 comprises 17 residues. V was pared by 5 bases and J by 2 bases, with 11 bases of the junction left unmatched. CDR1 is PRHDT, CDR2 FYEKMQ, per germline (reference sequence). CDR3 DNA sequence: TGTGCCAGCAGCCGTCACCCTAGCGGGGAGACCACAGATACGCAGTATTTT. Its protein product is CASSRHPSGETTDTQYF.

Written as DNA, the CDR3 is TGTGCCTCGGGGCGAGGGGGGACAGCTGACTACGAGCAGTACTTC. Translating it yields CASGRGGTADYEQYF. The V gene is TRBV19, the J gene TRBJ2-7; a weak D match, TRBD1 (7 bases). This CDR3 is built from 15 residues. Germline V lookup: CDR1 LNHDA, CDR2 SQIVND (reference sequence). The V end was cut by 11 bases, the J end by 3 bases, with 23 bases between.

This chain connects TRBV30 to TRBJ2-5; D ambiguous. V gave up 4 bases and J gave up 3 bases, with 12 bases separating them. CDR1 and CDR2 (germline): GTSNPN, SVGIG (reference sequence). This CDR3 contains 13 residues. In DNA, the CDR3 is TGTGCCTGGAACCTCCAGGCTAAAGAGACCCAGTACTTC. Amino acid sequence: CAWNLQAKETQYF.

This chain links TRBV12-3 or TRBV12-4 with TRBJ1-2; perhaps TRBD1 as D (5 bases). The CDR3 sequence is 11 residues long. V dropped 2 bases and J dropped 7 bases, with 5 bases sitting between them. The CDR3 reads CASSLRGGYTF. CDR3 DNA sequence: TGTGCCAGCAGTTTAAGGGGTGGCTACACCTTC.

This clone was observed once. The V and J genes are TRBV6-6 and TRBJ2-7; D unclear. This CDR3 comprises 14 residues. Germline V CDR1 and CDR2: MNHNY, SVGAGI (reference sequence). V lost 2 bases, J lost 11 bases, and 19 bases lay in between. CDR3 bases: TGTGCCAGCAGTTACACCGACTGGTGGCACACAGAGTACTTC. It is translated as CASSYTDWWHTEYF.

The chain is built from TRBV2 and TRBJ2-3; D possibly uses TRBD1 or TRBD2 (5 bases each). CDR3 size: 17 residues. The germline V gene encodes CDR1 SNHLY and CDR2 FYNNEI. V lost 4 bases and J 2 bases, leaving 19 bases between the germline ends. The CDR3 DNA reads TGTGCCAGCAGTGTGAATTCGGGGACCCCGAACACAGATACGCAGTATTTT. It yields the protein CASSVNSGTPNTDTQYF.

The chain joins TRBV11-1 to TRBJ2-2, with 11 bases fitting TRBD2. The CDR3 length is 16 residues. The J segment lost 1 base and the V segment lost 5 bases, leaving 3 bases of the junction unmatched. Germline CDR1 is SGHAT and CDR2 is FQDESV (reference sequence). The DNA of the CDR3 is TGTGCCAGCAGCGAGGGACTAGCGGTGAACACCGGGGAGCTGTTTTTT. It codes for CASSEGLAVNTGELFF.

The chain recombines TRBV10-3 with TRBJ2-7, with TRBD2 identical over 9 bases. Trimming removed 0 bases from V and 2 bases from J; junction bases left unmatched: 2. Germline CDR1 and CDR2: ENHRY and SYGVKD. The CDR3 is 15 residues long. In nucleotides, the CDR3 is TGTGCCATCAGTGAGTCGATAGCGGGGGCCTACGAGCAGTACTTC. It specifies CAISESIAGAYEQYF.

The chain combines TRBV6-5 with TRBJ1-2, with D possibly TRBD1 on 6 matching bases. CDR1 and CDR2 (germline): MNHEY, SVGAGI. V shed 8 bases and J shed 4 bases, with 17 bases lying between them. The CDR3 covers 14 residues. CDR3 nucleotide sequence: TGTGCCAGCGGGTCTCAGGGGCGCTTCTATGGCTACACCTTC. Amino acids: CASGSQGRFYGYTF.